This T cell receptor (beta chain) emerged from a study of CD8 T cells in Susac syndrome. Trimming stripped 7 bases from V and 5 bases from J, with 8 bases between. The CDR3 sequence is 11 residues long. Germline loops: CDR1 MGHDK, CDR2 SYGVNS. TCR beta sequences were obtained from blood CD8+ and CD4+ T cells. Negative isolation yielded CD4+ and CD8+ T cells, and FACS enriched TEMRA cells. Roughly 0.45 to 1 ug RNA was reverse transcribed with random hexamers. TCRdb called the immunoSEQ multiplex PCR reads again in MiXCR, with one record for every CDR3 protein. The table shows some 60,000 distinct CDR3 sequences, with 85% to 95% occurring only once.

This clonotype originated in a human donor in good health. Sequenced: CD8+ T cells from PBMCs. The chain uses TRBV25-1 and TRBJ2-5, with unresolved D. CDR3 sequence: CASTQGETQYF. For the CDR3, the DNA is TGTGCCAGCACCCAAGGGGAGACCCAGTACTTC. Combining the CDR3 with reference TRBV25-1 and TRBJ2-5 gives the whole variable domain EADIYQTPRYLVIGTGKKITLECSQTMGHDKMYWYQQDPGMELHLIHYSYGVNSTEKGDLSSESTVSRIRTEHFPLTLESARPSHTSQYLCASTQGETQYFGPGTRLLVL.